Listed below are T cell receptor beta chains from one sample, sequenced in a study of beta chain features in type 1 diabetes. Assay used: immunoSEQ multiplex PCR; TCRdb lists only in-frame clones, some missing. The repertoire holds around 160,000 clones, with approximately 8.8% as singletons. Sequencing was performed on central memory CD4+ T cells from blood. The origin of the receptors is a woman in her twenties or thirties with type 1 diabetes. CDR3s include the opening cysteine and the closing phenylalanine or tryptophan. D genes are given only for firm matches. Part of the rows lack a size; the others show once, few, many or a class for expanded clones.

D gene	clone size	V gene	J gene	CDR3 DNA	CDR3 protein
-	-	TRBV5-1	TRBJ2-2	TGCGCCAGCAGCTTGTTTGGAGGAACCGGGGAGCTGTTTTTT	CASSLFGGTGELFF
-	few	TRBV27	TRBJ2-3	TGTGCCAGCAGTCAAGGGGGGGAGCCGTATTTT	CASSQGGEPYF
TRBD1	-	TRBV28	TRBJ1-2	TGTGCCAGCAGTGACAGGGTGGACTATGGCTACACCTTC	CASSDRVDYGYTF
TRBD1	-	TRBV29-1	TRBJ1-4	TGCAGCGTTGAGGGGACAGGACGGGAAAAACTGTTTTTT	CSVEGTGREKLFF
-	few	TRBV11-2	TRBJ2-5	TGTGCCAGCAGCGCGGACTACCAAGAGACCCAGTACTTC	CASSADYQETQYF
TRBD1	few	TRBV7-9	TRBJ1-2	TGTGCCAGCAGCCATCCGGACAGGCGCTATGGCTACACCTTC	CASSHPDRRYGYTF
-	-	TRBV7-9	TRBJ1-1	TGTGCCAGCAGCTGGTACTCGGGGGACACTGAAGCTTTCTTT	CASSWYSGDTEAFF
-	few	TRBV29-1	TRBJ2-5	TGCAGCGTAGTTCCGGGGAGGGAGACCCAGTACTTC	CSVVPGRETQYF
-	-	TRBV6-1	TRBJ2-1	TGTGCCACCTGGCAGTCGAATTGGTACAATGAGCAGTTCTTC	CATWQSNWYNEQFF
-	-	TRBV30	TRBJ1-3	TGTGGCGGTGACCTTCTCTCTGGAAACACCATATATTTT	CGGDLLSGNTIYF
TRBD2	-	TRBV5-1	TRBJ2-2	TGCGCCAGCAGCTTGCCTCTAGCGGACTACACCGGGGAGCTGTTTTTT	CASSLPLADYTGELFF
TRBD2	-	TRBV7-8	TRBJ2-1	TGTGCCAGCAGCTTACGGGCACTAGCGGACTTAAAGGAGCAGTTCTTC	CASSLRALADLKEQFF
TRBD1	-	TRBV18	TRBJ2-2	TGTGCCAGCTCATCTCGCAGGGGGCAAGCCGGGGAGCTGTTTTTT	CASSSRRGQAGELFF
-	-	TRBV4-2	TRBJ1-1	TGTGCCAGCAGCCAAGATGTCCAACTACAGGGAGTGAACACTGAAGCTTTCTTT	CASSQDVQLQGVNTEAFF
TRBD1	-	TRBV30	TRBJ2-5	TGTGCCTGGAGTCAGGGGACAGCAGAGACCCAGTACTTC	CAWSQGTAETQYF
-	-	TRBV15	TRBJ2-3	TGTGCCACCAGCAGAGGGTTAGCGGCAAGCACAGATACGCAGTATTTT	CATSRGLAASTDTQYF
TRBD2	-	TRBV5-4	TRBJ2-2	TGTGCCAGCAGCCCATTAGCGGGAGGAAACACCGGGGAGCTGTTTTTT	CASSPLAGGNTGELFF
-	few	TRBV21-1	TRBJ2-4	TGTGCCAGCAGGTTACAGGGGGCCGGCAAAAACATTCAGTACTTC	CASRLQGAGKNIQYF
-	few	TRBV5-1	TRBJ2-1	TGCGCCAGCAGCCCCCGAGCACTACCCGGCGATGAGCAGTTCTTC	CASSPRALPGDEQFF
-	-	TRBV19	TRBJ1-1	TGTGCCAGTAGTCCACCGACAGGTATGAACACTGAAGCTTTCTTT	CASSPPTGMNTEAFF
-	few	TRBV7-3	TRBJ2-1	TGTGCCAGCAGCCCCGCAGGCAATGAGCAGTTCTTC	CASSPAGNEQFF
TRBD1	-	TRBV11-3	TRBJ2-5	TGTGCCAGCAGCCTCGGACAGGGAGAGACCCAGTACTTC	CASSLGQGETQYF
-	few	TRBV9	TRBJ1-1	TGTGCCAGCAGCGTAAGCGGGGGGAACACTGAAGCTTTCTTT	CASSVSGGNTEAFF
TRBD1	few	TRBV4-1	TRBJ1-4	TGCGCCAGCAGCCGGGACAGCCAAAATGAAAAACTGTTTTTT	CASSRDSQNEKLFF
TRBD2	few	TRBV5-1	TRBJ2-7	TGCGCCAGCAGCTTGAGGGGACTAGCGGGAGTCGACGAGCAGTACTTC	CASSLRGLAGVDEQYF
-	-	TRBV7-2	TRBJ2-1	TGTGCCAGCAGCATACTGACTAGTTCGGCTGAGCAGTTCTTC	CASSILTSSAEQFF
TRBD1	few	TRBV6-5	TRBJ1-2	TGTGCCAGCAGTTGGAGGGGTGACAGGGGCGATGGCTACACCTTC	CASSWRGDRGDGYTF
TRBD2	-	TRBV18	TRBJ2-1	TGTGCCAGCTCACCGACCGGGACTAGCGGGTCGAGTGAGCAGTTCTTC	CASSPTGTSGSSEQFF